Sequencing of this T cell receptor beta chain was carried out in a study of cytomegalovirus exposure and HLA in healthy donors. Findings and caveats of the study: Later analysis demonstrated an association between a missense DCLRE1C variant and TCR beta V- and J-gene trimming. A later analysis reported that several of the most significant clusters appeared to be linked to common viral pathogens, among them Epstein-Barr virus.

This PCR relied on a set of 60 Vbeta primers and 13 Jbeta primers. Here immunoSEQ multiplex PCR was the method, and the copy in TCRdb shows in-frame clones only, minus some. The top ten hold over 1.2% of the sample, which has about 170,000 clones, roughly 71% seen once. Turning to this clone: Its matching antigen is unknown.

With 1 base clipped from V and 4 bases from J, the junction kept 7 bases outside the gene matches. CDR1 is SEHNR and CDR2 is FQNEAQ in the germline V gene (reference sequence). The CDR3 is 17 residues long. The V call is TRBV7-9, the J call TRBJ1-2; TRBD1 aligns across 12 bases. This TCR came from a girl aged 10-17 years in good health and CMV-seronegative. Material: PBMCs. The CDR3 region has the DNA TGTGCCAGCAGCTTAGGAGAGGGGACAGGGGGCGTCTATGGCTACACCTTC. Protein: CASSLGEGTGGVYGYTF. Supplemented by reference TRBV7-9 and TRBJ1-2, the full variable domain reads DTGVSQNPRHKITKRGQNVTFRCDPISEHNRLYWYRQTLGQGPEFLTYFQNEAQLEKSRLLSDRFSAERPKGSFSTLEIQRTEQGDSAMYLCASSLGEGTGGVYGYTFGSGTRLTVV.